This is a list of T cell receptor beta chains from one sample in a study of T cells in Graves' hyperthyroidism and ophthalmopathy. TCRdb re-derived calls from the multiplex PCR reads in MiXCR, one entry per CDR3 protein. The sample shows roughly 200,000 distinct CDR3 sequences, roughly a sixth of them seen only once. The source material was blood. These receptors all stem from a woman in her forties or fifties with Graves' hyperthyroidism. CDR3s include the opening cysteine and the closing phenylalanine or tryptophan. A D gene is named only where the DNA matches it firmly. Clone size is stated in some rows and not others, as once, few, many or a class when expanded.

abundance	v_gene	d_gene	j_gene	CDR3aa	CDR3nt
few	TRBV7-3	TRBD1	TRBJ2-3	CASSLSSRGRGPDTQYF	TGTGCCAGCAGCTTGAGTTCTAGGGGGCGAGGCCCAGATACGCAGTATTTT
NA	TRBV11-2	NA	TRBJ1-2	CASSLSAGSNYGYTF	TGTGCCAGCAGCTTATCAGCAGGTAGTAACTATGGCTACACCTTC
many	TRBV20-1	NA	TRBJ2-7	CSARRLPHEQYF	TGCAGTGCTAGACGGCTGCCCCACGAGCAGTACTTC
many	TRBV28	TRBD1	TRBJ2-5	CASSFRTGGGETQYF	TGTGCCAGCAGTTTTAGGACAGGGGGTGGGGAGACCCAGTACTTC
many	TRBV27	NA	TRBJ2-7	CASSSGVTKGEQYF	TGTGCCAGCAGCTCAGGGGTGACAAAGGGCGAGCAGTACTTC
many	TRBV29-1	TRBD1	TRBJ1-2	CSVLGQGAFGYTF	TGCAGCGTTCTCGGACAGGGGGCGTTTGGCTACACCTTC
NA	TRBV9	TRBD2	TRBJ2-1	CASSGPGLAEYNEQFF	TGTGCCAGCAGCGGGCCGGGACTAGCTGAATACAATGAGCAGTTCTTC
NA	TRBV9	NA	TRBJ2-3	CASSVGVQQGDTQYF	TGTGCCAGCAGCGTAGGGGTCCAGCAGGGAGATACGCAGTATTTT
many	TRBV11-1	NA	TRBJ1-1	CASSETAEAFF	TGTGCCAGCAGCGAGACAGCTGAAGCTTTCTTT
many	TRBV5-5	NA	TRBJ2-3	CASSPGASTDTQYF	TGTGCCAGCAGCCCAGGGGCAAGCACAGATACGCAGTATTTT
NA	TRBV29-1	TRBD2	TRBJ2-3	CSVVYLNSGRARSTDTQYF	TGCAGCGTTGTCTACCTAAATAGCGGGAGGGCCCGGAGCACAGATACGCAGTATTTT
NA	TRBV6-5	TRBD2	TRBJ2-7	CASSYSRLAGVYEQYF	TGTGCCAGCAGTTACTCGCGACTAGCGGGAGTATACGAGCAGTACTTC
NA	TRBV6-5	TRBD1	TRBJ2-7	CASSSLGNDRGGEQYF	TGTGCCAGCAGTTCGCTCGGAAACGACAGGGGAGGCGAGCAGTACTTC
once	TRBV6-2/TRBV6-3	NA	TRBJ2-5	CASNGGDHWETQYF	TGTGCCAGCAACGGAGGGGATCATTGGGAGACCCAGTACTTC
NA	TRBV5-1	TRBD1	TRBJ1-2	CASSTGTGNYGYTF	TGCGCCAGCAGCACCGGGACAGGGAACTATGGCTACACCTTC
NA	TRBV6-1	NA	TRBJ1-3	CASSESGNSGNTIYF	TGTGCCAGCAGTGAATCAGGGAACTCTGGAAACACCATATATTTT
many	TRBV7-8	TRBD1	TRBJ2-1	CASSRQGVWNEQFF	TGTGCCAGCTCTCGACAGGGAGTATGGAATGAGCAGTTCTTC
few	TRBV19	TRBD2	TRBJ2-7	CASTTTSGNYEQYF	TGTGCCAGTACCACGACTAGCGGGAACTACGAGCAGTACTTC
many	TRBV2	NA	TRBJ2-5	CASTRDLGSTQYF	TGTGCCAGCACCCGGGACTTAGGTAGCACCCAGTACTTC
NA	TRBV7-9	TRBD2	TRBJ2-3	CASSLVASGPTDTQYF	TGTGCCAGCAGCTTAGTGGCTAGCGGCCCCACAGATACGCAGTATTTT
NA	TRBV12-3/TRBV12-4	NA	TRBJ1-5	CASSRGSGQPQHF	TGTGCCAGCAGTCGAGGGTCAGGTCAGCCCCAGCATTTT
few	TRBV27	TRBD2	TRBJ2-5	CASSLRREGETQYF	TGTGCCAGCAGTTTACGGCGGGAGGGGGAGACCCAGTACTTC
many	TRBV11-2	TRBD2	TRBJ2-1	CASSPLTTSFTQQFF	TGTGCCAGCAGCCCCCTCACGACTAGCTTCACACAGCAGTTCTTC
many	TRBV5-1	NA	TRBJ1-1	CASSLAGKRQNTEAFF	TGCGCCAGCAGCTTGGCCGGGAAAAGGCAGAACACTGAAGCTTTCTTT
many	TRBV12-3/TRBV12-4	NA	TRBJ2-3	CASSLRAADTQYF	TGTGCCAGCAGTTTGAGGGCGGCAGATACGCAGTATTTT
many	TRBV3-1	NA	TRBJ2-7	CASSQGGAYEQYF	TGTGCCAGCAGCCAGGGCGGAGCCTACGAGCAGTACTTC
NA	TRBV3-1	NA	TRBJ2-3	CASSQDRPGTQYF	TGTGCCAGCAGCCAAGATAGACCGGGTACGCAGTATTTT
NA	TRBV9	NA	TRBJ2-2	CASSVGGLNTGELFF	TGTGCCAGCAGCGTAGGGGGCCTGAACACCGGGGAGCTGTTTTTT
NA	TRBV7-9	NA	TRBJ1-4	CASSLRPNEKLFF	TGTGCCAGCAGCTTAAGGCCTAATGAAAAACTGTTTTTT
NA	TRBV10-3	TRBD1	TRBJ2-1	CAISKGQPNNEQFF	TGTGCCATCAGTAAGGGACAGCCAAACAATGAGCAGTTCTTC
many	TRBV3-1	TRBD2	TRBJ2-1	CASSQNGLAGVRNEQFF	TGTGCCAGCAGCCAGAACGGACTAGCGGGAGTCAGGAATGAGCAGTTCTTC
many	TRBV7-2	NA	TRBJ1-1	CASSLWGLTEAFF	TGTGCCAGCAGCTTATGGGGTTTGACTGAAGCTTTCTTT
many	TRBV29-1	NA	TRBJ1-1	CSVVGAPTENTEAFF	TGCAGCGTTGTTGGGGCCCCTACAGAGAACACTGAAGCTTTCTTT
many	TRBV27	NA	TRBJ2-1	CASSLGWGVNEQFF	TGTGCCAGCAGTTTGGGTTGGGGTGTTAATGAGCAGTTCTTC
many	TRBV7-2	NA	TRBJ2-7	CASSTNSGRIYEQYF	TGTGCCAGCAGCACGAATTCGGGACGGATCTACGAGCAGTACTTC